A selection of T cell receptor beta chains follows, all from one sample in a study of vaccination effects on CD4 cells after COVID-19. Assay: immunoSEQ multiplex PCR; the TCRdb copy retains only in-frame clones and omits some. The sample has fewer than 80,000 clones, around two thirds seen once. No antigen has been identified for these receptors. The sample consisted of CD4+ T cells from PBMCs cultured with HCoV-229E spike peptides, taken after COVID-19 vaccination. The receptors originated from a human donor who received a COVID-19 vaccine. The CDR3 runs from the conserved cysteine through the conserved F or W. Fields, in order: V gene, D gene, J gene, clone size, CDR3 protein, CDR3 DNA. A D gene is named only where the DNA matches it firmly. The size entry is marked missing in some rows and otherwise reads once, few, many or a size class.

TRBV19	-	TRBJ1-4	-	CASSIRGYNEKLFF	TGTGCCAGTAGTATCCGGGGTTATAATGAAAAACTGTTTTTT
TRBV28	TRBD1	TRBJ1-1	-	CASIPPPGTGINTEAFF	TGTGCCAGCATCCCTCCCCCCGGGACAGGCATCAACACTGAAGCTTTCTTT
TRBV7-9	TRBD2	TRBJ2-1	few	CASSLELASGGNGEQFF	TGTGCCAGCAGCTTAGAATTGGCTAGCGGGGGGAATGGTGAGCAGTTCTTC
TRBV5-1	-	TRBJ2-2	-	CASSLLGGQGGTGELFF	TGCGCCAGCAGCTTGCTAGGAGGGCAGGGCGGAACCGGGGAGCTGTTTTTT
TRBV30	TRBD1	TRBJ1-1	once	CAWSRTGGNTEAFF	TGTGCCTGGAGCCGCACAGGGGGGAACACTGAAGCTTTCTTT
TRBV6-5	-	TRBJ2-3	-	CASRPPGPPGDTQYF	TGTGCCAGCAGACCCCCGGGACCCCCGGGGGATACGCAGTATTTT
TRBV5-5	-	TRBJ2-5	-	CASSGLGHKIETQYF	TGTGCCAGCAGCGGGCTCGGACACAAGATAGAGACCCAGTACTTC
TRBV7-2	-	TRBJ2-2	-	CASRYQGTGELFF	TGTGCCAGCAGGTATCAGGGCACCGGGGAGCTGTTTTTT
TRBV27	TRBD1	TRBJ1-6	-	CASSRTGVYNSPLHF	TGTGCCAGCAGTCGGACAGGTGTTTATAATTCACCCCTCCACTTT
TRBV28	-	TRBJ1-1	-	CASREVLTGSLNTEAFF	TGTGCCAGCAGAGAGGTCCTCACGGGATCCTTGAACACTGAAGCTTTCTTT
TRBV10-2	TRBD1	TRBJ2-3	-	CASRTGSADTQYF	TGCGCCAGCAGGACAGGGTCAGCAGATACGCAGTATTTT
TRBV6-5	-	TRBJ2-5	-	CASREWETQYF	TGTGCCAGCAGGGAGTGGGAGACCCAGTACTTC
TRBV12-5	TRBD1	TRBJ1-1	few	CASRGQNTEAFF	TGTGCTAGCAGGGGGCAGAACACTGAAGCTTTCTTT
TRBV9	-	TRBJ2-1	-	CASSPQVAQNEQFF	TGTGCCAGCAGCCCCCAGGTAGCGCAGAATGAGCAGTTCTTC
TRBV18	-	TRBJ2-2	-	CASSPLGNTGELFF	TGTGCCAGCTCACCGCTGGGTAACACCGGGGAGCTGTTTTTT
TRBV14	-	TRBJ1-4	-	CASSQDRDGLGLFF	TGTGCCAGCAGCCAAGACCGGGACGGACTCGGTCTGTTTTTT
TRBV10-3	-	TRBJ2-5	once	CAIRDPAGLETQYF	TGTGCCATCAGGGACCCCGCTGGGTTGGAGACCCAGTACTTC
TRBV9	TRBD1	TRBJ1-4	-	CASSTGQGYEKLFF	TGTGCCAGCAGCACGGGACAGGGATATGAAAAACTGTTTTTT
TRBV14	-	TRBJ1-1	-	CASSPIGFGNTEAFF	TGTGCCAGCAGCCCGATCGGTTTTGGGAACACTGAAGCTTTCTTT
TRBV24-1	-	TRBJ1-2	-	CAISGTGGNYGYTF	TGTGCCATCTCGGGGACTGGGGGTAACTATGGCTACACCTTC
TRBV3-1/TRBV3-2	-	TRBJ2-5	few	CASSQDNSQETQYF	TGTGCCAGCAGCCAAGATAACTCCCAAGAGACCCAGTACTTC
TRBV30	-	TRBJ1-1	-	CACPGGSMNTEAFF	TGTGCCTGCCCCGGGGGATCCATGAACACTGAAGCTTTCTTT
TRBV7-3	TRBD2	TRBJ2-5	-	CASSLLSGGGKETQYF	TGTGCCAGCAGCTTACTTAGCGGGGGGGGAAAAGAGACCCAGTACTTC
TRBV13	-	TRBJ1-1	-	CASSLGDRSTEAFF	TGTGCCAGCAGCTTAGGCGACAGGTCCACTGAAGCTTTCTTT
TRBV18	-	TRBJ1-2	-	CASSGTLGDYGYTF	TGTGCCAGCTCCGGTACCCTGGGAGACTATGGCTACACCTTC